The rows below give T cell receptor beta chains drawn from one sample of a study of blood T cell repertoires in COVID-19. Assay used: immunoSEQ multiplex PCR; TCRdb lists only in-frame clones, some missing. The sample includes 95,000 to 150,000 clones, 60% to 80% of them seen just once. Sample: peripheral blood. All receptors derive from a man at least 80 years old with COVID-19, enrolled during active disease. The CDR3 runs from the conserved cysteine through the conserved F or W.

TRBV9	16	TRBJ1-4	CASSPTSDRENEKLFF
TRBV19	15	TRBJ1-2	CASSAYRPDLGGYTF
TRBV18	16	TRBJ1-1	CASSPVDRGGDTEAFF
TRBV6-6	14	TRBJ1-1	CASSLYGVNTEAFF
TRBV28	15	TRBJ2-1	CASSPWRELFNEQFF
TRBV21-1	19	TRBJ2-2	CASSKGLTSGRANTGELFF
TRBV7-2	13	TRBJ1-1	CASSPQANTEAFF
TRBV7-8	15	TRBJ2-5	CASSLAAGGGETQYF
TRBV11-2	14	TRBJ2-5	CASSFDRYQETQYF
TRBV7-3	18	TRBJ2-3	CASSLGTSGSPVTDTQYF
TRBV29-1	17	TRBJ2-3	CSVPGVAGGFGTDTQYF
TRBV21-1	13	TRBJ2-4	CAKAEGAKNIQYF
TRBV18	13	TRBJ2-2	CASSPGDQEELFF
TRBV9	16	TRBJ2-1	CASSVGQRSSYNEQFF
TRBV6-1	14	TRBJ2-1	CASSEDRDSNEQFF
TRBV24-1	16	TRBJ2-3	CATSDWLAGVSDTQYF
TRBV5-4	14	TRBJ1-6	CASSTQGLVGPLHF
TRBV7-2	18	TRBJ2-7	CASSLSHRGSGGSYEQYF
TRBV7-9	15	TRBJ2-7	CASSVSRDSPGEQYF
TRBV28	15	TRBJ2-7	CASRVTSGRNYEQYF
TRBV29-1	12	TRBJ2-1	CSVRREGAEQFF
TRBV30	14	TRBJ2-3	CAWSAGHATDTQYF
TRBV7-7	19	TRBJ2-3	CASSPEGASPLWSTDTQYF
TRBV30	12	TRBJ2-3	CAWNQLADTQYF
TRBV28	15	TRBJ2-1	CASSFNQGVVGEQFF